This is a list of T cell receptor beta chains from one sample in a study of blood T cell repertoires in COVID-19. Sequencing used immunoSEQ multiplex PCR; TCRdb keeps in-frame clones, though not all of them. Here the sample spans about 200,000 clones, around 82% being singletons. Input material: peripheral blood. The receptors were gathered from a woman in her 70s with acute or convalescent COVID-19. Both conserved end residues are part of each CDR3. D genes are given only for firm matches. Size is omitted from some rows. Given values are once, few, many or a class for expanded clones.

CDR3 DNA | CDR3 protein | clone size | J gene | V gene | D gene
TGTGCCAGCAGCTTCGTTGGGACAGGGACAATGGGGGAGCTGTTTTTT | CASSFVGTGTMGELFF | NA | TRBJ2-2 | TRBV7-9 | TRBD1
TGTGCCAGCTCACCGGCCAGGCAAGAGACCCAGTACTTC | CASSPARQETQYF | once | TRBJ2-5 | TRBV18 | NA
TGTGCCAGCAGTTTATATTCGCAGGGGAACACTGAAGCTTTCTTT | CASSLYSQGNTEAFF | NA | TRBJ1-1 | TRBV27 | NA
TGTGCCAGCAGCCCACAGGTTAATAATTCACCCCTCCACTTT | CASSPQVNNSPLHF | NA | TRBJ1-6 | TRBV11-2 | NA
TGTGCCAGCACTTGGACAGGGGGTGACGAGCAGTACTTC | CASTWTGGDEQYF | few | TRBJ2-7 | TRBV12-3/TRBV12-4 | TRBD1
TGTGCCAGCTCACCAACGGGAGTGGGGAACACTGAAGCTTTCTTT | CASSPTGVGNTEAFF | NA | TRBJ1-1 | TRBV18 | NA
TGTGCCACCAGTGACCCCCCCGGGCAGGGGTATGACAATGAGCAGTTCTTC | CATSDPPGQGYDNEQFF | NA | TRBJ2-1 | TRBV24-1 | NA
TGTGCCAGCTCAAGTGGACAGGGCTCCACTGAAGCTTTCTTT | CASSSGQGSTEAFF | NA | TRBJ1-1 | TRBV18 | TRBD1
TGTGCCAGCAGCTTGGCCCAGACTAGCGGGATGAATGAGCAGTTCTTC | CASSLAQTSGMNEQFF | NA | TRBJ2-1 | TRBV5-4 | TRBD2
TGCGCCAGCAGCTGGAGCTACAATGAGCAGTTCTTC | CASSWSYNEQFF | few | TRBJ2-1 | TRBV5-1 | NA
TGTGCCAGCAGCCTTGGACTAGCGGGAGATATAGGGTACTTC | CASSLGLAGDIGYF | few | TRBJ2-7 | TRBV7-3 | TRBD2
TGTGCCTGGAGGGCCGGAGCGGGAGTAACAGATACGCAGTATTTT | CAWRAGAGVTDTQYF | NA | TRBJ2-3 | TRBV30 | TRBD2
TGTGCCAGCAGTTTACTGTCGGGCGGGATCGGGGTATACAATGAGCAGTTCTTC | CASSLLSGGIGVYNEQFF | NA | TRBJ2-1 | TRBV27 | NA
TGTGCCAGCAGTTTAGGCGGTAATTCACCCCTCCACTTT | CASSLGGNSPLHF | NA | TRBJ1-6 | TRBV28 | NA
TGTGCCAGCTCACCGGGTCTAGCGTCAAGGAATGAGCAGTTCTTC | CASSPGLASRNEQFF | NA | TRBJ2-1 | TRBV18 | NA
TGTGCCAGCAGCTTGGGGGCTGGGGGCGGCTACACCTTC | CASSLGAGGGYTF | NA | TRBJ1-2 | TRBV7-8 | NA
TGTGCCAGCAGCTTAGTCGCGGGACAGGGGCCCTACGAGCAGTACTTC | CASSLVAGQGPYEQYF | NA | TRBJ2-7 | TRBV7-6 | TRBD1
TGTGCCATCAGTGAGTCAGCGGGTAATGAAAAACTGTTTTTT | CAISESAGNEKLFF | NA | TRBJ1-4 | TRBV10-3 | NA
TGTGCCAGCAGCCCTAGTCCTTACTATGGCTACACCTTC | CASSPSPYYGYTF | NA | TRBJ1-2 | TRBV11-2 | NA
TGTGCCAGCAGCTTATCAGCGGGAGATACCTACGAGCAGTACTTC | CASSLSAGDTYEQYF | NA | TRBJ2-7 | TRBV11-1 | TRBD2
TGTGCCAGCAGCCAAGGGAGGGGAAACTATAATTCACCCCTCCACTTT | CASSQGRGNYNSPLHF | NA | TRBJ1-6 | TRBV3-1/TRBV3-2 | NA
TGCGCCAGCAGCCTGGGACTAGCTGGGTACGAGCAGTACTTC | CASSLGLAGYEQYF | NA | TRBJ2-7 | TRBV4-1 | TRBD2
TGTGCCAGCAGCCCGGGACAGGGGAGGGCCGGGGAGCTGTTTTTT | CASSPGQGRAGELFF | NA | TRBJ2-2 | TRBV11-3 | TRBD1
TGTGCCAGCAGCTTTTTAGCGGGAGGAGAACAAGAGACCCAGTACTTC | CASSFLAGGEQETQYF | NA | TRBJ2-5 | TRBV5-4 | TRBD2
TGTGCCACCAGCAGATCGACGGACAGGGGGCACGAGCAGTACTTC | CATSRSTDRGHEQYF | few | TRBJ2-7 | TRBV15 | TRBD1
TGTGCCACCAGTGATGCAGGGGTGGATACGCAGTATTTT | CATSDAGVDTQYF | NA | TRBJ2-3 | TRBV24-1 | NA
TGTGCCAGCAGCCCGTGGACAGGGGGTATCTATGGCTACACCTTC | CASSPWTGGIYGYTF | NA | TRBJ1-2 | TRBV7-9 | TRBD1
TGTGCCAGTCCACGAACTAGCACAGATACGCAGTATTTT | CASPRTSTDTQYF | NA | TRBJ2-3 | TRBV5-8 | NA
TGTGCCAGCAGCCTAGAGGCGCTAGCCGCAGATACGCAGTATTTT | CASSLEALAADTQYF | NA | TRBJ2-3 | TRBV7-2 | NA
TGTGCCAGCAGCCGAGGCGGGACAGGGTTTACCTACGAGCAGTACTTC | CASSRGGTGFTYEQYF | NA | TRBJ2-7 | TRBV7-8 | TRBD1
TGTGCCAGTAGTATCGACAGGGGCGGAACTGAAGCTTTCTTT | CASSIDRGGTEAFF | NA | TRBJ1-1 | TRBV19 | TRBD1
TGTGCCAGCAGTTCCCCGAGGGGCACAGATACGCAGTATTTT | CASSSPRGTDTQYF | NA | TRBJ2-3 | TRBV27 | NA
TGTGCCACCAGCAGAGATCTCGGTGAGCAGTTCTTC | CATSRDLGEQFF | NA | TRBJ2-1 | TRBV15 | NA
TGTGCCAGCTCACCAGCACAGGGGGCGCGGTATAGCTATGGCTACACCTTC | CASSPAQGARYSYGYTF | NA | TRBJ1-2 | TRBV18 | TRBD1
TGTGCCACCAGTGATTTTTCAGGGAGCACAGATACGCAGTATTTT | CATSDFSGSTDTQYF | NA | TRBJ2-3 | TRBV24-1 | NA
TGTGCCAGCAGTTTACAGACAGGGAGAGAGACCCAGTACTTC | CASSLQTGRETQYF | NA | TRBJ2-5 | TRBV28 | TRBD1
TGCGCCAGCAGCTCCAGACAAAGCACAGATACGCAGTATTTT | CASSSRQSTDTQYF | NA | TRBJ2-3 | TRBV5-1 | NA
TGCGCCAGCAGCTTGACCCAGAGCACAGATACGCAGTATTTT | CASSLTQSTDTQYF | NA | TRBJ2-3 | TRBV5-1 | NA
TGTGCCAGCAGTCACAGGGAAGGAGAGACCCAGTACTTC | CASSHREGETQYF | NA | TRBJ2-5 | TRBV3-1/TRBV3-2 | NA
TGTGCCAGCACCACAGGGGGAGTAAATGAAAAACTGTTTTTT | CASTTGGVNEKLFF | NA | TRBJ1-4 | TRBV28 | TRBD1
TGTGCCAGCAGCGCCGTCGGGGCGGGAGTTTCTTACAATGAGCAGTTCTTC | CASSAVGAGVSYNEQFF | NA | TRBJ2-1 | TRBV7-9 | TRBD2
TGTGCCACCCTCTCGTCCGGAAACACCATATATTTT | CATLSSGNTIYF | NA | TRBJ1-3 | TRBV19 | NA
TGTGCCACCAGCAGAGATCACCCCCCCCAGGGTCTCAGCAATCAGCCCCAGCATTTT | CATSRDHPPQGLSNQPQHF | NA | TRBJ1-5 | TRBV15 | NA
TGCGCCAGCAGCCCTCAGGGAGGTGGGAATGAAAAACTGTTTTTT | CASSPQGGGNEKLFF | few | TRBJ1-4 | TRBV5-1 | NA
TGCGCCAGCAGCTCGGACAGTTTCTCTGGGGCCAACGTCCTGACTTTC | CASSSDSFSGANVLTF | NA | TRBJ2-6 | TRBV5-1 | NA
TGTGCCAGCAGTTTAATTGACAGGCCGTTAGATGGCTACACCTTC | CASSLIDRPLDGYTF | NA | TRBJ1-2 | TRBV28 | NA
TGTGCCAGTAGTGGTAGATTCACCTACGAGCAGTACTTC | CASSGRFTYEQYF | NA | TRBJ2-7 | TRBV19 | NA
TGTGCCAGTAGTCTCCTCAGGGGTAGCTATGGCTACACCTTC | CASSLLRGSYGYTF | NA | TRBJ1-2 | TRBV19 | NA
TGTGCCAGCACAGGGGTAACAACAGATACGCAGTATTTT | CASTGVTTDTQYF | NA | TRBJ2-3 | TRBV2 | NA
TGTGCCAGCAGTTTCGATCGGCGGACTAGCACAGATACGCAGTATTTT | CASSFDRRTSTDTQYF | NA | TRBJ2-3 | TRBV27 | NA